This T cell receptor beta chain came from a study of blood T cell dynamics during melanoma immunotherapy. As for time point: week 3, after first cycle of checkpoint inhibitor. The protocol was immunoSEQ multiplex PCR, while the TCRdb copy is restricted to in-frame clones and leaves out a portion. Counted here are 25,000 to 35,000 clones, approximately 80% occurring once; the ten biggest clones make up over 9%. CDR1 is SNHLY and CDR2 is FYNNEI in the germline V gene. The CDR3 is 16 amino acids. Trimming took 7 bases from V and 0 from J, leaving 17 bases between them. The starting material was blood, obtained from a patient treated with checkpoint blockade. The J gene is TRBJ2-3, the V gene TRBV2; TRBD2 is a possible D gene (5 bases). This clonotype was obtained from a human donor with melanoma. The chain's CDR3 is CASIEGAKRSTDTQYF. CDR3 in DNA: TGTGCCAGCATAGAGGGTGCGAAAAGAAGCACAGATACGCAGTATTTT.